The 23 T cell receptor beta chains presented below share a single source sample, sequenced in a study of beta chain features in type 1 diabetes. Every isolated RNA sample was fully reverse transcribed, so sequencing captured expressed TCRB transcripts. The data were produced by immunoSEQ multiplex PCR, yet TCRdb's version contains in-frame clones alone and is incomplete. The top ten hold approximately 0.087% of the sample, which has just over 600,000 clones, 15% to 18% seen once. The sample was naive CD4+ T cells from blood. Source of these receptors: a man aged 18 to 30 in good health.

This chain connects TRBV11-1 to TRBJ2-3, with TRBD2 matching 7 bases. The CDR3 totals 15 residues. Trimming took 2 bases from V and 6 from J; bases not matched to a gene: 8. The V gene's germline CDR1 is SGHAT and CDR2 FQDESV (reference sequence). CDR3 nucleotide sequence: TGTGCCAGCAGCTTAAAGGGAGGGCCAAGGGATACGCAGTATTTT. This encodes CASSLKGGPRDTQYF.

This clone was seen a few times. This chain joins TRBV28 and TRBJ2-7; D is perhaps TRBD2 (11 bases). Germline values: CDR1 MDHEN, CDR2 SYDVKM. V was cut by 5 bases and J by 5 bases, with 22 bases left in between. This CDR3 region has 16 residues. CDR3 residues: CASSRLAGQGLDEQYF. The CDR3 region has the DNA TGTGCCAGCAGTAGACTAGCGGGACAGGGGCTCGACGAGCAGTACTTC.

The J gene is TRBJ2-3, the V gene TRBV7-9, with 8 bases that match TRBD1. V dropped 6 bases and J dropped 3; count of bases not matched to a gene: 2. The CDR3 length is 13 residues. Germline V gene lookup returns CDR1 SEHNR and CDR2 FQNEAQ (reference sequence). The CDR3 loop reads CASSWTGTDTQYF. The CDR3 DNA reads TGTGCCAGCAGTTGGACAGGGACAGATACGCAGTATTTT.

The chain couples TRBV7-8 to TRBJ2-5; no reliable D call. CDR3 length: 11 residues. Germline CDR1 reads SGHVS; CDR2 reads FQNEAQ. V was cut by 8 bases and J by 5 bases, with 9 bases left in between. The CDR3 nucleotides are TGTGCCAGCGCAGTGTATGAGACCCAGTACTTC. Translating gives CASAVYETQYF.

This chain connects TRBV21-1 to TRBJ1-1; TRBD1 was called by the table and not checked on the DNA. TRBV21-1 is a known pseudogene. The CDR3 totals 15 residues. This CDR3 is CASSKPRGRVTEAFF. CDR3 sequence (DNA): TGTGCCAGCAGCAAACCTAGGGGGCGCGTCACTGAAGCTTTCTTT.

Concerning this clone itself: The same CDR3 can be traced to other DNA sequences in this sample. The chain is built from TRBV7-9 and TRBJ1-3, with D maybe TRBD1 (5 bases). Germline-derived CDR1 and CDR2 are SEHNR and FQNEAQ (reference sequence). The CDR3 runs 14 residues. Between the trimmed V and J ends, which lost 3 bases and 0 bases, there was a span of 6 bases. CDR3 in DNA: TGTGCCAGCAGCTTTACAGGCTCTGGAAACACCATATATTTT. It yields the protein CASSFTGSGNTIYF.

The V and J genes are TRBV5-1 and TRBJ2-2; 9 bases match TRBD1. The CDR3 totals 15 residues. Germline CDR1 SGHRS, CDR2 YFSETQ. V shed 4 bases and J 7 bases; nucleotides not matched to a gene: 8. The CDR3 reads CASSLRTGDNGELFF. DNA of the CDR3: TGCGCCAGCAGCCTTCGGACAGGGGATAACGGGGAGCTGTTTTTT.

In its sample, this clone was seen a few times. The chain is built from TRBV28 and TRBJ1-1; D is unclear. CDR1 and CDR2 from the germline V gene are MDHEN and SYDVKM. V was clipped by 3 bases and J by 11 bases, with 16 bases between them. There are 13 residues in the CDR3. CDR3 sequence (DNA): TGTGCCAGCAGTTTTTTTCCAAACGAGCGTGCTTTCTTT. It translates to CASSFFPNERAFF.

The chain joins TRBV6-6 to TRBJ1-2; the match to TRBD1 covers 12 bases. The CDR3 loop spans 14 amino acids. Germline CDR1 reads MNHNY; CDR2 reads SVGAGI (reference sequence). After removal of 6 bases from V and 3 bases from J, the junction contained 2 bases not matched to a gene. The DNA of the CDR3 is TGTGCCAGCAGGGGGACAGGGGGCGACTATGGCTACACCTTC. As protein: CASRGTGGDYGYTF.

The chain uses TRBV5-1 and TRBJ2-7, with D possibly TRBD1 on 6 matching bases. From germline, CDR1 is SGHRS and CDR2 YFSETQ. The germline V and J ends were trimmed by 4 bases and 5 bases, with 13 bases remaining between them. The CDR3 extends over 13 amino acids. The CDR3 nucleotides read TGCGCCAGCAGCCAACAGGGTCCTCACGAGCAGTACTTC. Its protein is CASSQQGPHEQYF.

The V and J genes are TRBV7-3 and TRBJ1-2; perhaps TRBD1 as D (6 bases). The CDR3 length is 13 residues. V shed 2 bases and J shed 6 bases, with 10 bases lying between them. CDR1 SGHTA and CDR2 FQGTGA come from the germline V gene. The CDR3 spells CASSLGQSDGYTF. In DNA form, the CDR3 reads TGTGCCAGCAGCTTAGGACAGAGTGATGGCTACACCTTC. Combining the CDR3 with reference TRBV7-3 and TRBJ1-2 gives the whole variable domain GAGVSQTPSNKVTEKGKYVELRCDPISGHTALYWYRQSLGQGPEFLIYFQGTGAADDSGLPNDRFFAVRPEGSVSTLKIQRTERGDSAVYLCASSLGQSDGYTFGSGTRLTVV.

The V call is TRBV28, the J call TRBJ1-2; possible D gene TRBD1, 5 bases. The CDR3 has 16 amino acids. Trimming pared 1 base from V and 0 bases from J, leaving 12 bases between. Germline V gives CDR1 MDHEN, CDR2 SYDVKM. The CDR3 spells CASSLSAAGTNYGYTF. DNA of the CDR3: TGTGCCAGCAGTTTATCGGCGGCAGGGACTAACTATGGCTACACCTTC.

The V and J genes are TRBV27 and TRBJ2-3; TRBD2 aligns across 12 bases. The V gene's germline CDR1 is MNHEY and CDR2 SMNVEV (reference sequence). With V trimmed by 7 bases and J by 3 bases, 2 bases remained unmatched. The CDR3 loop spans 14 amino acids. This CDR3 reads CASKLAGGTDTQYF. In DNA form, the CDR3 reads TGTGCCAGCAAACTAGCGGGAGGTACAGATACGCAGTATTTT.

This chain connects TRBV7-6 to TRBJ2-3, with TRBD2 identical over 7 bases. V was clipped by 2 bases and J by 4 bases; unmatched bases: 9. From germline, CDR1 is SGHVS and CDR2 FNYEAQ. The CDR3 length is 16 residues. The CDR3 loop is CASSLFGGVQADTQYF. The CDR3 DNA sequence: TGTGCCAGCAGCTTATTTGGGGGGGTGCAAGCAGATACGCAGTATTTT.

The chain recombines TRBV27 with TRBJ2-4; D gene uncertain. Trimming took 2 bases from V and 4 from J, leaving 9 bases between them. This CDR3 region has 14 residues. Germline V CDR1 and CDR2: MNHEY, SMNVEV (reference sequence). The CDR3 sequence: CASSLNGGKNIQYF. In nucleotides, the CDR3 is TGTGCCAGCAGTTTAAACGGTGGAAAAAACATTCAGTACTTC.

CDR3 coding DNA: TGTGCCAGCAGCTTAGCTGGACGGCTCTATGGCTACACCTTC. Its protein is CASSLAGRLYGYTF. V gene TRBV7-2 combines with J gene TRBJ1-2; D ambiguous. The germline gives CDR1 SGHTA, CDR2 FQGNSA. CDR3 length: 14 amino acids. Trimming stripped 0 bases from V and 4 bases from J, with 9 bases between.

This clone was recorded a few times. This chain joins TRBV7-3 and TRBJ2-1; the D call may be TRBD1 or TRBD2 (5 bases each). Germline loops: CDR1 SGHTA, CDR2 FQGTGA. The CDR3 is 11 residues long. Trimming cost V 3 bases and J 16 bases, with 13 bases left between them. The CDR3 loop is CASSFGTSCFF. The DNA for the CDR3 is TGTGCCAGCAGCTTTGGGACCTCTTGTTTCTTC.

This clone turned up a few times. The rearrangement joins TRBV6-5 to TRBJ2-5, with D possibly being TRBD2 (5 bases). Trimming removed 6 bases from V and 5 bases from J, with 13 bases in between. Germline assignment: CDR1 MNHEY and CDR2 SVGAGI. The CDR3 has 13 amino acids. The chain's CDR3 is CASRLGPAETQYF. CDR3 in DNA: TGTGCCAGCAGACTAGGTCCGGCCGAGACCCAGTACTTC.

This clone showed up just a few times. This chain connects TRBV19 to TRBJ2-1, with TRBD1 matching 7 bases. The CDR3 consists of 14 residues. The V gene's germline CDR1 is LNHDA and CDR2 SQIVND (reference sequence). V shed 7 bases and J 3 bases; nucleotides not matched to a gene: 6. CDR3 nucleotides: TGTGCCAGTATCGACAGGGTAGGCTACAATGAGCAGTTCTTC. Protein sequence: CASIDRVGYNEQFF.

This chain's CDR3 is CASSFATGPQETQYF. The CDR3, as DNA: TGTGCCAGCAGTTTCGCAACAGGTCCGCAAGAGACCCAGTACTTC. The V call is TRBV28, the J call TRBJ2-5, with D possibly being TRBD1 (5 bases). CDR3 length equals 15 residues. V was trimmed by 3 bases and J by 2 bases, leaving 13 bases between them. Germline V CDR1 and CDR2: MDHEN, SYDVKM.

The CDR3 sequence: CASSLGTSGRSATQYF. In DNA form, the CDR3 reads TGTGCCAGCAGCTTAGGCACTAGCGGGAGGAGTGCTACGCAGTATTTT. The chain joins TRBV7-8 to TRBJ2-3, with 12 bases aligning to TRBD2. CDR1 is SGHVS, CDR2 FQNEAQ, per germline. Germline trimming cut 1 base from V and 8 bases from J; bases unmatched to any gene: 7. CDR3 length equals 16 residues.

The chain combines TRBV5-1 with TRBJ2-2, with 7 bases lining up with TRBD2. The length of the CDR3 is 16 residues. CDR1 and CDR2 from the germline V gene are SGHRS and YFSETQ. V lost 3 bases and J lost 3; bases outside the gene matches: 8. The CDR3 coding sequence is TGCGCCAGCAGCTGGACCGGGACTACAGACACCGGGGAGCTGTTTTTT. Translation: CASSWTGTTDTGELFF.

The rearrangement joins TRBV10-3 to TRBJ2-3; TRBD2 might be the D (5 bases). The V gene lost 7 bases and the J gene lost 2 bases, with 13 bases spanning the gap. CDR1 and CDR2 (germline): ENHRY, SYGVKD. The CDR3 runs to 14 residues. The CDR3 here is CAIIRSGHTDTQYF. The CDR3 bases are TGTGCCATCATAAGGAGCGGCCACACAGATACGCAGTATTTT.